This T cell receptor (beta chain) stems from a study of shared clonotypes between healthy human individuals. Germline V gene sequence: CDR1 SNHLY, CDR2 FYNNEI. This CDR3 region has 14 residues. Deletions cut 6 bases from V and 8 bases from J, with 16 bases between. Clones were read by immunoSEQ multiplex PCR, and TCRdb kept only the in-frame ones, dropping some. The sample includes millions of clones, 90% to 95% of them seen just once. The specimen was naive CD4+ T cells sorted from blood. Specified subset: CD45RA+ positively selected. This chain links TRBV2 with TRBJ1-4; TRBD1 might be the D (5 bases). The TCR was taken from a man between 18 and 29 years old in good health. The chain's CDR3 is CASRGEGKIEKLFF. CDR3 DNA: TGTGCCAGCAGGGGGGAAGGGAAAATCGAAAAACTGTTTTTT.